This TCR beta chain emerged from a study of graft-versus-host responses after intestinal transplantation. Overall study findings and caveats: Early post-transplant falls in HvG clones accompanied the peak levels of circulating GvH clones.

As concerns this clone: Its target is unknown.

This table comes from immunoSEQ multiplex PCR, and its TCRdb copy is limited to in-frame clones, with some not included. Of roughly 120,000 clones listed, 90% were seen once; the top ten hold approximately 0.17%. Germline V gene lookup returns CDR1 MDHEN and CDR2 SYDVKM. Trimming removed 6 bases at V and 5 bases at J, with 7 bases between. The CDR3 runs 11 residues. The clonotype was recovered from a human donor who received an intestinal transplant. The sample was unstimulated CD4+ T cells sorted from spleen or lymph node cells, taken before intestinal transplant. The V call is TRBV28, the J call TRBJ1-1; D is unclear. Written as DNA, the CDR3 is TGTGCCAGCAGGCTCGGGACTGAAGCTTTCTTT. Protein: CASRLGTEAFF.